This TCR beta chain was recovered during a study of Graves' ophthalmopathy and Graves' hyperthyroidism. Study-level findings and limits: The model predicted progression of ophthalmopathy with a sensitivity of roughly 70%, and its specificity was 72% to 80%. Most thyroid clonotypes expanded beyond 0.001 frequency were also found in blood.

RNA transcripts yielded amplified TCR beta CDR3 regions. First-round RT-PCR relied on HTBI primers, and a second-round multiplex PCR came next. In TCRdb, the multiplex PCR reads were re-called with MiXCR into one record per CDR3 protein. This table holds 200,000 to 250,000 distinct CDR3 sequences, 20% to 25% found once. Trimming left V 3 bases short and J 2 bases short, with 11 bases between. This CDR3 has 14 residues. Germline CDR1 reads MNHEY; CDR2 reads SVGAGI. As diagnostic evidence, clinical symptoms, serum thyroxine, TRAb, thyroid ultrasound and orbital computed tomography were relied upon. As regards this clonotype: Antigen specificity is unknown.

The sequencing input was peripheral blood. The chain is built from TRBV6-5 and TRBJ2-7; D remains ambiguous. This TCR came from a woman in her forties or fifties with Graves' ophthalmopathy. Here the CDR3 DNA reads TGTGCCAGCAGTTATTCTCATTTACCCTACGAGCAGTACTTC. Translating gives CASSYSHLPYEQYF.